The subject of this entry is one T cell receptor beta chain. The count of this clone is one. Its antigen remains undetermined. The input lacks base qualities; no much larger clone sits a single base away. This record comes from a study of blood T cell repertoires in COVID-19 (dated by TCRdb to 2020 to 2021). In the study overall: The collaborator samples originated in the United States, Italy and Spain and spanned the acute and convalescent phases of COVID-19. The repertoires were made available in a free public database intended to serve as a resource for research on the immune response to SARS-CoV-2. The dataset comprised deeply sampled blood TCRbeta repertoires from subjects exposed to, actively infected with, or recovered from COVID-19. The material from the prospective study consisted of cDNA or gDNA derived from T cells, B-cell-depleted T cells, or PBMCs. Sample metadata almost always included a de-identified subject ID, COVID-19 status, age in years and sex. Where available, HLA class I and class II types were obtained from metadata supplied by the sample provider rather than from assay-based typing. Samples were obtained from the ongoing ImmuneRACE study (first 160 participants) and from about 1,300 subjects provided by 6 global collaborators. The paper's findings and limits, for the study overall: How much clinical and demographic metadata was included differed by source and by participant, and the metadata was provided uncurated.

Whole blood was collected in K2EDTA tubes by collaborating institutions according to the institutions' own protocols. For TCRbeta analysis, collaborator samples were shipped as frozen whole blood, as isolated PBMCs, or as DNA extracted from either sample type. TCRbeta CDR3 regions were amplified from genomic DNA by means of the immunoSEQ Assay, a bias-controlled multiplex PCR. In the source study's methods: The number of nucleated cells in each sample was estimated by amplification of reference gene primers within the assay. Sequence reads were collapsed and filtered to measure the absolute abundance of every unique TCRbeta CDR3 rearrangement. For each sample, productive Simpson clonality was calculated by taking the square root of Simpson's diversity index across productive rearrangements. TCRdb took over this immuneACCESS table, retaining in-frame rearrangements with V and J assigned. Such tables are incomplete; in checked studies, under half of the missing clones stem from an unresolved V gene, and the remainder is unexplained. D and trimming were read from the DNA, whereas the V and J calls and clone size are those reported in that table. This sample lists roughly 15,000 clones; roughly 80% were detected once. The ten largest clones add up to under 30% of the sample.

Ends trimmed: V by 0 bases, J by 4 bases; bases unmatched to a gene: 8. CDR1 and CDR2 are read off the germline V gene (reference sequence) as GTSNPN and SVGIG. The cysteine opens and the phenylalanine closes a CDR3 of 16 amino acids. Just CDR3 DNA is preserved here, 48 bases in frame from base 1. The chain links TRBV30 with TRBJ2-1, with 8 junctional bases fitting TRBD2. Sequencing used peripheral blood. The TCR comes from a human donor in a cohort sampled during active COVID-19. The bases read TGTGCCTGGAGTGTACGGGCTAGCGGGCGTTACAATGAGCAGTTCTTC. This encodes CAWSVRASGRYNEQFF.